This T cell receptor (beta chain) was captured in a study of vaccination and CD4 T cells after COVID-19. Whole-study context: Median time from COVID diagnosis to post-COVID sampling was 100 to 130 days (35 to 161).

Points from the study as a whole: For SARS-CoV-2-reactive clonotypes, the median went from approximately 23 to 38, a nonsignificant increase.

CD4+ T cells that had been cultured provided DNA sequenced with the Oncomine TCR Beta short-read assay. TCRdb reprocessed the PCR reads via MiXCR and lists one record per CDR3 protein. The repertoire includes more than 11,000 distinct CDR3 sequences, less than 35% of them detected once, and roughly 19% sits in the top ten. This clonotype was seen more than once but under ten times. Its antigen is undetermined. V was cut by 2 bases and J by 1 base, with 9 bases left in between. CDR3 length equals 16 residues. Looked up from germline, CDR1 is LNHDA and CDR2 is SQIVND (reference sequence). Treatment of the sample: roughly ten-day PBMC culture with coronavirus spike peptide pools or control peptides (ViraFEST assay). Cultures got half-medium changes with IL-2 on days 3 and 7.

The chain is built from TRBV19 and TRBJ2-6, with unresolved D. The sequences come from CD4+ T cells from blood, cultured in vitro, collected before SARS-CoV-2 vaccination. The receptor was isolated from a human donor who received a COVID-19 vaccine. CDR3 amino acids: CASSIKALSGANVLTF. CDR3 DNA sequence: TGTGCCAGTAGTATAAAGGCCCTTTCTGGGGCCAACGTCCTGACTTTC.